The 10 T cell receptor beta chains below were found in one sample sequenced in a study of T cell repertoires in cytomegalovirus infection. TCRdb re-analysed the reads in MiXCR, keeping a single row per CDR3 protein. The sample contains around 740,000 distinct CDR3 sequences, about a third of which appear only once. Sequences were obtained from PBMCs. These receptors all come from a human donor in good health (CMV status not recorded). Some clones in this sample may be carry-over from other donors' samples.

The chain uses TRBV5-6 and TRBJ2-1, with D uncertain. Trimming pared 0 bases from V and 7 bases from J, leaving 11 bases between. Germline-derived CDR1 and CDR2 are SGHDT and YYEEEE. CDR3 length: 14 amino acids. The DNA for the CDR3 is TGTGCCAGCAGCTTGGAAAGTCATGCTAATGAGCAGTTCTTC. It codes for CASSLESHANEQFF.

The V call is TRBV7-6, the J call TRBJ1-6; D perhaps matches TRBD1 (6 bases). Trimming took 5 bases from V and 2 from J, leaving 16 bases between them. The CDR3 is 17 residues long. In germline, CDR1 is SGHVS, CDR2 FNYEAQ. The DNA of the CDR3 is TGTGCCAGCAGCCCAGAACAGGGAAGAGCCTATAATTCACCCCTCCACTTT. It codes for CASSPEQGRAYNSPLHF.

The CDR3 nucleotides are TGTGCCAGCGAACATCGTCGGACCGTGAGGAGAGAAAAACTGTTTTTT. The encoded protein is CASEHRRTVRREKLFF. This sequence joins TRBV2 and TRBJ1-4; D unresolved. Germline V gives CDR1 SNHLY, CDR2 FYNNEI. The ends were cut back, 8 bases at V and 8 bases at J, with 24 bases in the middle. This CDR3 comprises 16 residues.

This clonotype was counted between two and nine times. The chain recombines TRBV5-1 with TRBJ1-1; tentatively, D is TRBD1 (5 bases). CDR1 is SGHRS and CDR2 is YFSETQ in the germline V gene. Trimming pared 4 bases from V and 3 bases from J, leaving 13 bases between. The CDR3 runs 14 residues. CDR3 sequence reads: CASSPRGGDTEAFF. The CDR3 nucleotides are TGCGCCAGCAGCCCCCGGGGAGGGGACACTGAAGCTTTCTTT.

This clonotype has just a few counts. The CDR3 DNA sequence: TGTGCCAGCAGCCGTGACTCGATTTTCGGAAACATTCAGTACTTC. This codes for CASSRDSIFGNIQYF. The rearrangement uses TRBV14 and TRBJ2-4; no clear D gene. Trimming pared 4 bases from V and 6 bases from J, leaving 16 bases between. Germline CDR1 is SGHDN and CDR2 is FVKESK. The CDR3 extends over 15 amino acids. Full variable domain (outside the CDR3, taken from reference TRBV14 and TRBJ2-4): EAGVTQFPSHSVIEKGQTVTLRCDPISGHDNLYWYRRVMGKEIKFLLHFVKESKQDESGMPNNRFLAERTGGTYSTLKVQPAELEDSGVYFCASSRDSIFGNIQYFGAGTRLSVL.

This clonotype was picked up many times. The gene calls are TRBV7-8 and TRBJ2-1; D gene unclear. The CDR3 loop spans 14 amino acids. Trimming removed 2 bases from V and 7 bases from J, with 12 bases in between. Germline assignment: CDR1 SGHVS and CDR2 FQNEAQ. The CDR3 sequence is CASSLPEGNNEQFF. CDR3 in DNA: TGTGCCAGCAGCTTACCCGAAGGGAATAATGAGCAGTTCTTC.

The J gene is TRBJ2-1, the V gene TRBV10-3; 9 nucleotides match TRBD2. CDR3 length: 13 amino acids. Germline V CDR1 and CDR2: ENHRY, SYGVKD. V shed 6 bases, J shed 9 bases, and the junction held 6 bases outside the gene matches. The CDR3: CAIRGHSGSEQFF. CDR3 in DNA: TGTGCCATCAGAGGCCATAGCGGGAGTGAGCAGTTCTTC.

This clonotype appeared a few times. V is TRBV5-6 and J is TRBJ1-2; 7 bases line up with TRBD1. The CDR3 totals 16 residues. Germline loops: CDR1 SGHDT, CDR2 YYEEEE. The V gene end was trimmed by 0 bases and the J gene end by 7 bases; junction bases not matched to a gene: 12. The chain's CDR3 is CASSLEGQLLMFGYTF. CDR3 bases: TGTGCCAGCAGCTTGGAGGGACAGCTTCTTATGTTTGGCTACACCTTC.

This clonotype was counted a few times. The chain uses TRBV27 and TRBJ1-2; weak D call: TRBD1 (6 bases). CDR3 size: 14 residues. Germline V gene lookup returns CDR1 MNHEY and CDR2 SMNVEV (reference sequence). V was shortened by 6 bases and J by 5 bases, with 16 bases between the two germline ends. DNA for the CDR3: TGTGCCAGCAGGATAACAGGGAGCCTTTATGGCTACACCTTC. Protein: CASRITGSLYGYTF.

The rearrangement uses TRBV6-4 and TRBJ2-3, with D possibly matching TRBD2 (5 bases). The V gene lost 6 bases and the J gene lost 0 bases, with 13 bases spanning the gap. Looked up from germline, CDR1 is MRHNA and CDR2 is SNTAGT. There are 15 residues in the CDR3. Written as DNA, the CDR3 is TGTGCCAGCAGCGGGGAATCTACTAGCACAGATACGCAGTATTTT. It encodes CASSGESTSTDTQYF.